This entry features one TCR beta chain sequence. Produced via immunoSEQ multiplex PCR; TCRdb's table is partial and in-frame only. The sample lists about 83,000 clones, about 88% occurring once. The source of the sample is a study of OX40 agonist ivuxolimab in advanced cancers. With V trimmed by 7 bases and J by 4 bases, 11 bases remained unmatched. Germline CDR1 is MNHNS and CDR2 is SASEGT. The CDR3 loop spans 15 amino acids. This TCR came from an adult with an advanced solid tumor such as melanoma, head and neck, liver or kidney cancer. V is TRBV6-1 and J is TRBJ2-7; 9 bases fit TRBD1. The starting material was CD4+ or CD8+ T cells sorted from blood, obtained in a trial of the OX40 agonist ivuxolimab. DNA for the CDR3: TGTGCCAGCAACTTGGAAGGGACAGGGCAGTACGAGCAGTACTTC. This encodes CASNLEGTGQYEQYF.